This T cell receptor beta chain was identified during a study of shared T cell receptors in the human thymus (dated by TCRdb to the early 2020s). At the level of the whole study: The study examined how self-reactive, shared T-cell receptor alpha chains are generated in the human thymus.

Note on this clone: Its target antigen remains unknown. No base quality values were provided; no much bigger clone lies one nucleotide off.

The library came from the immunoSEQ multiplex PCR assay. TCRdb took this table from immuneACCESS and kept in-frame rearrangements with V and J called. Such tables lack part of the clones; where checked against another copy, unresolved V genes explain under half of the gap, and the rest is unexplained. The table for this sample lists approximately 660,000 clones; around nine tenths of them were counted only once. Together, the top ten hold around 0.0099% of the sample. V drops 5 bases and J drops 1 base, leaving 15 bases in between. There are 15 amino acids in the CDR3, from cysteine to phenylalanine inclusive. Here the CDR3 DNA is all that survives: 45 bases in frame from base 1. As encoded in the germline V gene, CDR1 is MDHEN while CDR2 is SYDVKM. This same sample was also taken into another study, of human thymus T cells. Drawing on the second study: Donors were immunologically healthy infants undergoing open corrective cardiac surgery for congenital heart defects in Finland. Thymus tissue was obtained as surgical resects removed during corrective cardiac surgery. Both the thymic and the peripheral blood repertoires appeared to show biased V and J gene segment usage. According to the related research, thymic TCR repertoires were highly overlapping among unrelated individuals. TCR alpha and beta repertoires from roughly 8 infant thymus samples and a few related peripheral blood samples were characterized in the study. The cohort included several male and a couple of female infants, with donor ages spanning 7 to 244 days. Thymocytes were released mechanically from tissue and stored at -70 °C as pellets of roughly 8.5-32 million cells. A QIAsymphony instrument was used to extract genomic DNA from the frozen cell pellets. Using the immunoSEQ multiplex PCR assay, the TCRB and TCRAD loci were amplified from a standardized quantity of quality-controlled genomic DNA. The amplicons covered the V(D)J region and were long enough to include the CDR3 and to identify the V and J genes. The amplicons were sequenced on an Illumina platform via the commercial immunoSEQ service. Corrections for primer bias and sequencing errors followed previously described methods, while TCRAD and TCRB definitions were based on the IMGT database. immunoSEQ Analyzer 3.0 and VDJTools were used for repertoire analysis, which covered basic statistics, V/J segment usage, diversity estimates, rarefaction and pairwise overlap. Diversity was estimated with Chao1, ChaoE, Efron-Thisted, Shannon and inverse Simpson indices, and also on datasets down-sampled to the smallest sample. Repertoire overlap was determined by strict matching of CDR3 nucleotide sequence, V gene and J gene, and Jaccard-based multidimensional scaling clustering was applied. On average, thymus samples yielded roughly 800,000 unique TCRB clonotypes, whereas blood samples yielded roughly 81,000.

The chain is encoded by TRBV28 joined to TRBJ2-7, with TRBD2 tentatively as D gene (6 bases match). The sequenced sample consisted of thymocytes. The origin of this receptor is a boy under two years old with a congenital heart defect. Donor details come from another sample of the same person, matched by shared clones. Here the CDR3 is given as CASSPPPGLSYEQYF. The nucleotide sequence is given as TGTGCCAGCAGTCCACCCCCCGGACTATCCTACGAGCAGTACTTC.